The sequence of this T cell receptor (beta chain) was determined in a study of resident and recirculating memory T cells in vitiligo. Study-wide background: Each patient gave two lesional and two nonlesional epidermal shave biopsies, plus PBMCs.

Study-level findings and limits: TCR sequences were not conserved across biopsy sites or patients. Clonality differed among vitiligo lesions, with no unique dominant clone.

The V end lost 5 bases, the J end lost 1 base, and 8 bases lay between the germline ends. This CDR3 is built from 13 residues. Germline values: CDR1 SGHTA, CDR2 FQGNSA. Details on this clone: Its specificity is unknown.

Generated by immunoSEQ multiplex PCR, the TCRdb table keeps only in-frame clones and is missing some. This table holds more than 70,000 clones, 92% found once. The specimen sequenced was blood. The receptor was derived from a male donor with vitiligo. This chain joins TRBV7-2 and TRBJ2-5, with D unclear. The CDR3: CASSAYLQETQYF. CDR3 nucleotide sequence: TGTGCCAGCAGCGCCTACCTCCAAGAGACCCAGTACTTC.